This entry features one TCR beta chain sequence. Its cognate antigen is unknown. The data are from a study of early T cells in non-severe SARS-CoV-2 infection. Study-wide context: Chains stayed unpaired after sequencing of bulk RNA from unsorted whole blood.

Study-wide results and limits: Comparison of clonotypes with VDJdb favored anti-spike CD8 responses while missing private and CD4 specificities.

Unique molecular identifiers were affixed to single, distinct cDNA molecules. TCRdb processed the 5' RACE reads anew with MiXCR; each CDR3 protein has one entry. The sample lists under 60,000 distinct CDR3 sequences, about 10% occurring once. With 5 bases removed from V and 6 bases from J, the gap between germline ends came to 12 bases. Germline lookup yields CDR1 LNHNV and CDR2 YYDKDF (reference sequence). This CDR3 contains 13 residues. The clonotype was recovered from an adult who was a healthcare worker with PCR-confirmed SARS-CoV-2 infection or an uninfected control (not recorded which). The chain has TRBV15 and TRBJ2-3; D might be TRBD1 (5 bases). Sequencing was performed on whole blood. CDR3 sequence reads: CATSGAHRDTQYF. Here the CDR3 DNA reads TGTGCCACCAGCGGGGCCCACCGGGATACGCAGTATTTT.